This T cell receptor (beta chain) comes out of a study of cytomegalovirus exposure and HLA in healthy donors. Study-level information: Earlier, 95 million to 120 million unique TCR beta sequences were recovered from roughly 180 million T cells by an analysis.

The study's findings and limits: Follow-up analysis later connected one missense variant in DCLRE1C with trimming of TCR beta V- and J-genes.

The CDR3 sequence is 17 residues long. CDR1 and CDR2 from the germline V gene are MNHEY and SMNVEV (reference sequence). V was cut by 6 bases and J by 0 bases, with 15 bases left in between. PCR was performed using 60 Vbeta and 13 Jbeta primers. Here immunoSEQ multiplex PCR was the method, and the copy in TCRdb shows in-frame clones only, minus some. The sample shows 170,000 or so clones, over 75% of them seen only once. In its sample, this clone was seen once. Its antigen is unknown. This clonotype was sampled from a man aged 55 to 69 in good health and CMV-seronegative. This rearrangement joins TRBV27 to TRBJ2-6; D remains ambiguous. Input material: PBMCs. The CDR3 loop is CASRLGQENSGANVLTF. The CDR3 bases are TGTGCCAGCAGACTTGGGCAGGAAAACTCTGGGGCCAACGTCCTGACTTTC.